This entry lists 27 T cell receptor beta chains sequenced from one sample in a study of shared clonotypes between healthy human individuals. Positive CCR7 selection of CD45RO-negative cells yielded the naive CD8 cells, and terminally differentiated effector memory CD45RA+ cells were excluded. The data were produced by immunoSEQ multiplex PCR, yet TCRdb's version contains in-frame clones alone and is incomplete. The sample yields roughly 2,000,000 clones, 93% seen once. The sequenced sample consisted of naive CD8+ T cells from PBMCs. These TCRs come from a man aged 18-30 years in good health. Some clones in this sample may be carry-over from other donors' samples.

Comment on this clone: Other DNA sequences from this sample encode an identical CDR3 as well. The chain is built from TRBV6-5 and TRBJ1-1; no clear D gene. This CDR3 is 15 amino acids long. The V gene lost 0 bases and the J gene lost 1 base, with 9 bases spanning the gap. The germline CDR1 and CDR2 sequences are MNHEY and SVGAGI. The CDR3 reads CASSYSTAQNTEAFF. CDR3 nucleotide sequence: TGTGCCAGCAGTTACTCAACAGCGCAGAACACTGAAGCTTTCTTT.

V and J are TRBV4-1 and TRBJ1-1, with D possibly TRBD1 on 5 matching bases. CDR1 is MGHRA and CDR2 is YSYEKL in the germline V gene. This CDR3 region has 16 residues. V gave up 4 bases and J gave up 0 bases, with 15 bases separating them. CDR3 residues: CASSPGISGLNTEAFF. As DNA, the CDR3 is TGCGCCAGCAGCCCGGGAATATCGGGACTGAACACTGAAGCTTTCTTT.

The CDR3 reads CASSLNPNYGYTF. CDR3 bases: TGTGCCAGCAGTTTAAACCCTAACTATGGCTACACCTTC. This chain links TRBV27 with TRBJ1-2, with D unresolved. Germline CDR1 is MNHEY and CDR2 is SMNVEV (reference sequence). The ends were cut back, 2 bases at V and 0 bases at J, with 4 bases in the middle. The CDR3 is 13 amino acids.

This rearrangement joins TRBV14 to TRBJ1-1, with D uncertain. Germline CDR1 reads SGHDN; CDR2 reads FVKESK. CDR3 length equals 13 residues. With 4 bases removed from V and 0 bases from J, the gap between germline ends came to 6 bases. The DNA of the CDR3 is TGTGCCAGCAGCCCGACGGTGAACACTGAAGCTTTCTTT. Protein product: CASSPTVNTEAFF.

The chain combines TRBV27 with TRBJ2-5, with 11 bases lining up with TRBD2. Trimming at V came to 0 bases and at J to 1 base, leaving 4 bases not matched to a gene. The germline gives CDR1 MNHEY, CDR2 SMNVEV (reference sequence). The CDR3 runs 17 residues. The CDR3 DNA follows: TGTGCCAGCAGTTTATCCGGACTAGCGGGCCGCCAAGAGACCCAGTACTTC. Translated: CASSLSGLAGRQETQYF.

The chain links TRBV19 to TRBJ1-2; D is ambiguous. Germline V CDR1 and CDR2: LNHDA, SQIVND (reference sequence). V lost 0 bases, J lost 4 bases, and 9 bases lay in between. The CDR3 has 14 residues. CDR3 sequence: CASSIDAEIYGYTF. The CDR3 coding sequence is TGTGCCAGTAGTATAGATGCAGAGATCTATGGCTACACCTTC. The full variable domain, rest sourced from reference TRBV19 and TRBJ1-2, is DGGITQSPKYLFRKEGQNVTLSCEQNLNHDAMYWYRQDPGQGLRLIYYSQIVNDFQKGDIAEGYSVSREKKESFPLTVTSAQKNPTAFYLCASSIDAEIYGYTFGSGTRLTVV.

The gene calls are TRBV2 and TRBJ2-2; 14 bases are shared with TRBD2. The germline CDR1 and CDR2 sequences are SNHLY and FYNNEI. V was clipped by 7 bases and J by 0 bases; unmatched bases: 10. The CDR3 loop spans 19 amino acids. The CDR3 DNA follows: TGTGCCAGCAAACTAATCGGACTAGCGGGAGGTTCGAACACCGGGGAGCTGTTTTTT. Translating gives CASKLIGLAGGSNTGELFF. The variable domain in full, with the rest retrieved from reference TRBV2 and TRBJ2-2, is EPEVTQTPSHQVTQMGQEVILRCVPISNHLYFYWYRQILGQKVEFLVSFYNNEISEKSEIFDDQFSVERPDGSNFTLKIRSTKLEDSAMYFCASKLIGLAGGSNTGELFFGEGSRLTVL.

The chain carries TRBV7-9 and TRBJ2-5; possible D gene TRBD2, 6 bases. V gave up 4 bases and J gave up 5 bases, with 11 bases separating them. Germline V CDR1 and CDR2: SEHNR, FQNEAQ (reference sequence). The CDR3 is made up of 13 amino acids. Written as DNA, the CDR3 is TGTGCCAGCAGCTCCCCTCGGGGGGAGACCCAGTACTTC. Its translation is CASSSPRGETQYF.

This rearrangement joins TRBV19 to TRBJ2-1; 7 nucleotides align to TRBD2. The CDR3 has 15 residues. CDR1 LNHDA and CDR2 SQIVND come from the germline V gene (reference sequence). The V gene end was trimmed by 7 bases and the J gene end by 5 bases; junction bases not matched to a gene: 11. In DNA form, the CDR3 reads TGTGCCAGTACCCTTCTGGCGGGAGTAAACAATGAGCAGTTCTTC. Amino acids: CASTLLAGVNNEQFF.

The CDR3, as DNA: TGTGCCTGGAGTAGGACTAGCAGACAAGAGACCCAGTACTTC. Amino acids: CAWSRTSRQETQYF. This rearrangement joins TRBV30 to TRBJ2-5; 8 bases align to TRBD2. Germline values: CDR1 GTSNPN, CDR2 SVGIG (reference sequence). The CDR3 has 14 residues. V was pared by 2 bases and J by 2 bases, with 4 bases of the junction left unmatched.

For the CDR3, the DNA is TGTGCCAGCAGCCTAGGAGGGGGTGGAGGTACGCAGTATTTT. As protein: CASSLGGGGGTQYF. This chain connects TRBV7-3 to TRBJ2-3, with D perhaps matching TRBD1 or TRBD2 (6 bases each). Trimming shortened V by 5 bases and J by 8 bases, and 17 bases separated the two germline ends. The CDR3 covers 14 residues. CDR1 is SGHTA and CDR2 is FQGTGA in the germline V gene.

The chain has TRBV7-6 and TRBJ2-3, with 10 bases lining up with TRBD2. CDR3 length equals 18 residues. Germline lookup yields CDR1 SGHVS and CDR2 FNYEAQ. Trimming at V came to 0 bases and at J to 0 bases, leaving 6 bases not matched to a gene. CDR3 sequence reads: CASSLAFASGGSTDTQYF. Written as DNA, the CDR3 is TGTGCCAGCAGCTTAGCATTTGCTAGCGGGGGAAGCACAGATACGCAGTATTTT.

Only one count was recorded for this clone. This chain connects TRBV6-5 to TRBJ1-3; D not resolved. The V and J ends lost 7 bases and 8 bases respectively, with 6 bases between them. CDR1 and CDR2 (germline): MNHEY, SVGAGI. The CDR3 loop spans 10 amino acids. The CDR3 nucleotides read TGTGCCAGCATGGGCGACACCATATATTTT. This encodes CASMGDTIYF.

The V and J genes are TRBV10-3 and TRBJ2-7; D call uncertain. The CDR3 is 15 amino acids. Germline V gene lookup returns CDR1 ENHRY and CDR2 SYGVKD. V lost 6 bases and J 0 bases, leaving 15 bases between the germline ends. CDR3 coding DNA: TGTGCCATCAGACAGTGGACGGGTAGCTCCTACGAGCAGTACTTC. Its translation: CAIRQWTGSSYEQYF.

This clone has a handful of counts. CDR3 amino acids: CASSQGTVSYGYTF. Here the CDR3 DNA reads TGCGCCAGCAGCCAAGGGACAGTATCCTATGGCTACACCTTC. The gene calls are TRBV4-1 and TRBJ1-2; D might be TRBD1 (6 bases). The CDR3 length is 14 residues. Germline assignment: CDR1 MGHRA and CDR2 YSYEKL. Trimming removed 1 base at V and 4 bases at J, with 10 bases between.

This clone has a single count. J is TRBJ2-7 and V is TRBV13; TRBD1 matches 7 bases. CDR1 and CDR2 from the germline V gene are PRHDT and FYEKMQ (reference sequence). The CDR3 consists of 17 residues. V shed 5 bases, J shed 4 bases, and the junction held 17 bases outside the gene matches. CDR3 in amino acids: CASSVNTGAGEFYEQYF. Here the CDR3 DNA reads TGTGCCAGCAGCGTAAACACAGGGGCCGGAGAATTTTACGAGCAGTACTTC.

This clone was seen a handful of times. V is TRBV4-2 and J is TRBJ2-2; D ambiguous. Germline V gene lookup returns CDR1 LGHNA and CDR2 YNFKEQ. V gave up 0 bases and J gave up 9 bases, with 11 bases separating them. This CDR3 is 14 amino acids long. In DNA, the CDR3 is TGTGCCAGCAGCCAAGAGCTGCTAGGAAGGGAGCTGTTTTTT. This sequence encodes CASSQELLGRELFF.

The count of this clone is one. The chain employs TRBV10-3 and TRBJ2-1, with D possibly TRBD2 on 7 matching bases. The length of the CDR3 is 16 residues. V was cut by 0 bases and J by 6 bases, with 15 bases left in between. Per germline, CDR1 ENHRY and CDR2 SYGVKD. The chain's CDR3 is CAISESWGGAANEQFF. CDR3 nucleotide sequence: TGTGCCATCAGTGAGTCGTGGGGGGGCGCAGCCAATGAGCAGTTCTTC.

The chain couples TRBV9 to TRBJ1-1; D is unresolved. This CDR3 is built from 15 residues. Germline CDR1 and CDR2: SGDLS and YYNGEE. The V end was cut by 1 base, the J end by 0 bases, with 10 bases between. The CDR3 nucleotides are TGTGCCAGCAGCGTACTGGCAGGCGTGAACACTGAAGCTTTCTTT. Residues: CASSVLAGVNTEAFF.

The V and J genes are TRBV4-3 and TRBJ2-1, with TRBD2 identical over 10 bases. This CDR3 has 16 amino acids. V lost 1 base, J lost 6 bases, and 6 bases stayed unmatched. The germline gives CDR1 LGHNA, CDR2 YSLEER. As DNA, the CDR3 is TGCGCCAGCAGCCAAGGTTCTAGCGGGAGATCCAATGAGCAGTTCTTC. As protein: CASSQGSSGRSNEQFF.

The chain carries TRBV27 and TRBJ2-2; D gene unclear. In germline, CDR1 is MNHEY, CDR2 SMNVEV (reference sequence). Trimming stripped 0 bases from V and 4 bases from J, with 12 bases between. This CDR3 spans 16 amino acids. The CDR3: CASSLSPGFGTGELFF. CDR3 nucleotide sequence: TGTGCCAGCAGTTTATCTCCCGGATTTGGCACCGGGGAGCTGTTTTTT.

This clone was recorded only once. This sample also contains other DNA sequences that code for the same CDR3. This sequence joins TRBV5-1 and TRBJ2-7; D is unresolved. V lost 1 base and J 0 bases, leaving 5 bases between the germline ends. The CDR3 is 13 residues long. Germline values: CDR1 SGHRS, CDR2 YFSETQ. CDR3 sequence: CASSLRPSYEQYF. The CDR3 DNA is TGCGCCAGCAGCTTGAGGCCCTCCTACGAGCAGTACTTC.

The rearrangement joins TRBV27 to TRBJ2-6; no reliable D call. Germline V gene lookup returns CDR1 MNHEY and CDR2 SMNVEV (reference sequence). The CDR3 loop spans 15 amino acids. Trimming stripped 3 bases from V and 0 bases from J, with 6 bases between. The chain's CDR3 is CASSFSFSGANVLTF. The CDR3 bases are TGTGCCAGCAGTTTTAGTTTCTCTGGGGCCAACGTCCTGACTTTC.

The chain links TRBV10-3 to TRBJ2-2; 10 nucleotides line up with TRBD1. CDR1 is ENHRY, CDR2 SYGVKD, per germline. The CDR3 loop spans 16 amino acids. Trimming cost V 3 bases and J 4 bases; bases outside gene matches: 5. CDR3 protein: CAISDLDRGFTGELFF. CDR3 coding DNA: TGTGCCATCAGTGATCTGGACAGGGGGTTCACCGGGGAGCTGTTTTTT.

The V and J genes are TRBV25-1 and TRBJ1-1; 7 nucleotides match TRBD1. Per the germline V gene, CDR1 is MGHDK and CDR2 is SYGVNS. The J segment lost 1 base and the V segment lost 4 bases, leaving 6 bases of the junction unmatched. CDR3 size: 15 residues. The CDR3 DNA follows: TGTGCCAGCAGTGCCCGGGACAGCGAGAACACTGAAGCTTTCTTT. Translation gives CASSARDSENTEAFF.

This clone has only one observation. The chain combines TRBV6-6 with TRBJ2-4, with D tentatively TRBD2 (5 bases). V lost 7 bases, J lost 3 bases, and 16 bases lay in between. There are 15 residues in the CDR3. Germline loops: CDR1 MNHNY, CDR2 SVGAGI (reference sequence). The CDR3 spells CASTLGKSVKNIQYF. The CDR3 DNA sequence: TGTGCCAGCACCCTCGGGAAGTCCGTCAAAAACATTCAGTACTTC.

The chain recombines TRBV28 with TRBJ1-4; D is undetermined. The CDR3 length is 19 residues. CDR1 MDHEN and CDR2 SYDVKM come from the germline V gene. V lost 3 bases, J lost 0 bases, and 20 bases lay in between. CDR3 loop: CASSFRRLAELATNEKLFF. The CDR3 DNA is TGTGCCAGCAGTTTCCGTCGCCTGGCAGAACTTGCAACTAATGAAAAACTGTTTTTT.